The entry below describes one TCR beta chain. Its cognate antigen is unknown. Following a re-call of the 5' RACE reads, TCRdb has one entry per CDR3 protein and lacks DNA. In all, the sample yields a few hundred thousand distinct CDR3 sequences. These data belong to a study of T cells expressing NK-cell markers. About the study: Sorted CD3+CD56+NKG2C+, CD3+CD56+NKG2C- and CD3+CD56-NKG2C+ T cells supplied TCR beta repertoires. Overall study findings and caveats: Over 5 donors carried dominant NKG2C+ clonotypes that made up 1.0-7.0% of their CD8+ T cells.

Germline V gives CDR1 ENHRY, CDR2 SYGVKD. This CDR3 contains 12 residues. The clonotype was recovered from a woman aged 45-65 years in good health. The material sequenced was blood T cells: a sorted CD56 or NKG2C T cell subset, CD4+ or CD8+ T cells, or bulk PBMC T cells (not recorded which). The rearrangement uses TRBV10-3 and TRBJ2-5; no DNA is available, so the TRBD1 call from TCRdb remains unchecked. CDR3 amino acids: CATGQNKETQYF.